Each of the 29 T cell receptor beta chains below was sequenced from the same sample in a study of regulatory T cells in long-lasting Graves disease. Sample time point: persistent/refractory GD, antithyroid drugs over 5 years with positive TRAb. Construction of the TCR library relied on RNA isolated from PBMCs. Arm-PCR of CDR3 regions with iRepertoire HTBI primers generated TCR beta libraries. Using its own MiXCR run on the multiplex PCR reads, TCRdb lists one record per CDR3 protein. Here the sample spans around 300,000 distinct CDR3 sequences, around 20% being singletons. The sample consisted of peripheral blood mononuclear cells (PBMCs), taken when the disease was refractory, from a patient treated with antithyroid drugs. The source of these receptors is a female donor with Graves disease.

This clonotype was counted many times. This chain links TRBV18 with TRBJ2-7; D is ambiguous. Per germline, CDR1 KGHSH and CDR2 LQKENI. The CDR3 totals 12 residues. V dropped 2 bases and J dropped 4 bases, with 6 bases sitting between them. The CDR3 DNA follows: TGTGCCAGCTCACCAGACGCATACGAGCAGTACTTC. Protein product: CASSPDAYEQYF.

This clonotype was seen many times. The V and J genes are TRBV7-2 and TRBJ1-2; the match to TRBD1 covers 7 bases. V shed 10 bases, J shed 5 bases, and the junction held 10 bases outside the gene matches. This CDR3 is built from 13 residues. Germline-derived CDR1 and CDR2 are SGHTA and FQGNSA. The CDR3 spells CAIRDSWSYGYTF. The CDR3 nucleotides are TGTGCCATCCGGGACAGCTGGTCGTATGGCTACACCTTC. Looking up the rest from reference TRBV7-2 and TRBJ1-2 gives the full variable domain: GAGVSQSPSNKVTEKGKDVELRCDPISGHTALYWYRQSLGQGLEFLIYFQGNSAPDKSGLPSDRFSAERTGGSVSTLTIQRTQQEDSAVYLCAIRDSWSYGYTFGSGTRLTVV.

This clonotype was seen repeatedly, ten times or more. This chain joins TRBV20-1 and TRBJ1-4; maybe TRBD1 (5 bases). Trimming took off 0 bases at V and 7 bases at J, with 15 bases between the two ends. Germline V gives CDR1 DFQATT, CDR2 SNEGSKA (reference sequence). CDR3 size: 15 residues. CDR3 bases: TGCAGTGCTAGAGATGGGAAGGGGTGGAGTGAAAAACTGTTTTTT. The encoded protein is CSARDGKGWSEKLFF.

In its sample, this clonotype was seen many times. V and J are TRBV28 and TRBJ2-5; D is uncertain. Germline-derived CDR1 and CDR2 are MDHEN and SYDVKM. The CDR3 consists of 13 residues. V gave up 7 bases and J gave up 1 base, with 10 bases separating them. The CDR3 loop is CASTAQIQETQYF. The DNA for the CDR3 is TGTGCCAGCACCGCCCAGATCCAAGAGACCCAGTACTTC.

The chain couples TRBV5-1 to TRBJ2-5; the match to TRBD1 covers 9 bases. The CDR3 is made up of 15 amino acids. J lost 4 bases, V lost 3 bases, and 7 bases had no gene match. CDR1 and CDR2 from the germline V gene are SGHRS and YFSETQ. The CDR3 loop reads CASSSTPGQGETQYF. For the CDR3, the DNA is TGCGCCAGCAGCTCTACCCCGGGACAGGGAGAGACCCAGTACTTC.

This clonotype was detected ten times or more. The genes are TRBV7-8 and TRBJ1-1; D is ambiguous. Germline V gene sequence: CDR1 SGHVS, CDR2 FQNEAQ. The length of the CDR3 is 14 residues. Deletions cut 0 bases from V and 4 bases from J, with 9 bases between. The CDR3 DNA is TGTGCCAGCAGCTTAGCGCTTGAGGGCACTGAAGCTTTCTTT. Encoded protein: CASSLALEGTEAFF.

This clonotype was recorded a few times. A much larger clone differs from this one at a single base, so this may be a read error. The conserved closing phenylalanine or tryptophan is absent in this CDR3, likely reflecting a read error. The chain is built from TRBV7-2 and TRBJ1-2; D remains ambiguous. CDR3 size: 13 residues. V gave up 5 bases and J gave up 6 bases, with 13 bases separating them. CDR1 and CDR2 from the germline V gene are SGHTA and FQGNSA. CDR3 sequence (DNA): TGTGCCAGCAGCCCGCCAAGAGGTGATGGCTACACCCTC. Translating it yields CASSPPRGDGYTL.

This clonotype was seen many times. The chain carries TRBV29-1 and TRBJ1-1, with D hard to call. The CDR3 sequence is 15 residues long. V lost 6 bases, J lost 2 bases, and 19 bases lay in between. Per the germline V gene, CDR1 is SQVTM and CDR2 is ANQGSEA. CDR3 residues: CSVSLYLTSNTEAFF. In nucleotides, the CDR3 is TGCAGCGTCTCTCTCTATCTGACAAGTAACACTGAAGCTTTCTTT.

This clonotype came up once. A read error is possible here, since a much larger clone lies one base away. The chain joins TRBV6-2 or TRBV6-3 to TRBJ2-5; D remains ambiguous. Looked up from germline, CDR1 is MNHEY and CDR2 is SVGEGT. This CDR3 region has 15 residues. V gave up 5 bases and J gave up 1 base, with 14 bases separating them. Here the CDR3 DNA reads TGTGCCAGCAGTGGCCCACACTCATCCCAAGAGACCCAGTACTTC. This gives the protein CASSGPHSSQETQYF.

The gene calls are TRBV6-2 or TRBV6-3 and TRBJ2-1, with D tentatively TRBD1 (7 bases). The CDR3 runs 14 residues. V shed 6 bases and J shed 4 bases, with 13 bases lying between them. Per the germline V gene, CDR1 is MNHEY and CDR2 is SVGEGT. The CDR3 DNA reads TGTGCCAGCAGGGGGGGACAGACTTACAATGAGCAGTTCTTC. Protein product: CASRGGQTYNEQFF.

This clonotype was seen many times. The V gene is TRBV28, the J gene TRBJ2-6; maybe TRBD1 (5 bases). Germline V CDR1 and CDR2: MDHEN, SYDVKM. The CDR3 sequence is 16 residues long. V was cut by 6 bases and J by 2 bases, with 14 bases left in between. The CDR3 here is CASRRLDSAGANVLTF. The CDR3 nucleotides are TGTGCCAGCAGACGCCTCGACAGCGCTGGGGCCAACGTCCTGACTTTC.

With respect to this clonotype: The final CDR3 position lacks the conserved phenylalanine or tryptophan, pointing to a likely read error. The V and J genes are TRBV6-5 and TRBJ1-1; maybe TRBD1 (6 bases). Germline CDR1 MNHEY, CDR2 SVGAGI. V was trimmed by 4 bases and J by 4 bases, leaving 19 bases between them. There are 16 residues in the CDR3. Written as DNA, the CDR3 is TGTGCCAGCAGTTTTGTAGGGGTCCGAGGGGGCACTGAAGCTTTCCTT. It yields the protein CASSFVGVRGGTEAFL.

DNA for the CDR3: TGCAGCGTTCTGACAGGGGGTGACTACGAGCAGTACTTC. Its translation: CSVLTGGDYEQYF. V is TRBV29-1 and J is TRBJ2-7, with 9 bases fitting TRBD1. This CDR3 is 13 amino acids long. V trimming: 5 bases; J trimming: 3 bases; junction bases outside the gene matches: 5. CDR1 and CDR2 from the germline V gene are SQVTM and ANQGSEA.

This clonotype was seen ten or more times. This rearrangement joins TRBV20-1 to TRBJ1-4; the D gene is possibly TRBD1 (5 bases). There are 14 residues in the CDR3. Germline-derived CDR1 and CDR2 are DFQATT and SNEGSKA (reference sequence). V dropped 0 bases and J dropped 6 bases, with 11 bases sitting between them. The CDR3 DNA follows: TGCAGTGCTAGAGATCGAGACAGTTATGAAAAACTGTTTTTT. Its translation is CSARDRDSYEKLFF.

This clonotype was detected a few times. This chain links TRBV10-3 with TRBJ2-7, with D possibly being TRBD2 (6 bases). This CDR3 spans 14 amino acids. CDR1 is ENHRY, CDR2 SYGVKD, per germline. Trimming stripped 11 bases from V and 6 bases from J, with 23 bases between. CDR3 residues: CASGGSGWGSEQYF. The CDR3 DNA is TGTGCCTCCGGGGGTTCAGGATGGGGGAGCGAGCAGTACTTC.

This clonotype was seen a few times. The chain recombines TRBV6-1 with TRBJ2-5, with TRBD2 identical over 7 bases. Looked up from germline, CDR1 is MNHNS and CDR2 is SASEGT. The CDR3 contains 14 residues. Germline trimming cut 6 bases from V and 5 bases from J; bases unmatched to any gene: 9. The CDR3 coding sequence is TGTGCCAGCAGGCGGGGCGGGAGTATGGAGACCCAGTACTTC. Its translation: CASRRGGSMETQYF.

The V gene is TRBV27, the J gene TRBJ2-7; 12 bases are shared with TRBD2. This CDR3 is 14 amino acids long. V was pared by 11 bases and J by 2 bases, with 7 bases of the junction left unmatched. The V gene's germline CDR1 is MNHEY and CDR2 SMNVEV (reference sequence). This CDR3 reads CAVRASGRAYEQYF. CDR3 nucleotides: TGTGCCGTAAGAGCTAGCGGGAGGGCCTACGAGCAGTACTTC.

This clonotype was seen many times. The chain recombines TRBV5-1 with TRBJ2-7; no firm D call. The CDR3 covers 13 residues. Germline-derived CDR1 and CDR2 are SGHRS and YFSETQ. Trimming removed 1 base from V and 0 bases from J, with 5 bases in between. The CDR3 loop reads CASSLFSSYEQYF. The CDR3 DNA follows: TGCGCCAGCAGCTTGTTCTCCTCCTACGAGCAGTACTTC.

This clonotype occurred many times. The gene calls are TRBV28 and TRBJ2-7, with D perhaps TRBD2 (5 bases). Trimming removed 4 bases from V and 1 base from J, with 14 bases in between. From germline, CDR1 is MDHEN and CDR2 SYDVKM. The CDR3 runs to 15 residues. CDR3 sequence: CASSSSRLPSYEQYF. CDR3 in DNA: TGTGCCAGCAGTTCCTCAAGACTACCGTCCTACGAGCAGTACTTC.

This chain uses TRBV30 with TRBJ1-1; unclear D gene. The V end lost 2 bases, the J end lost 0 bases, and 13 bases lay between the germline ends. Germline V lookup: CDR1 GTSNPN, CDR2 SVGIG (reference sequence). The CDR3 covers 15 residues. In DNA form, the CDR3 reads TGTGCCTGGAGTTCCCGGAGTCGGGTGAACACTGAAGCTTTCTTT. Translated, it gives CAWSSRSRVNTEAFF.

The CDR3 DNA follows: TGCGCCAGCAGCTTGGGTATTTTGGGACAGGGTGAGGACACTGAAGCTTTCTTT. Encoded protein: CASSLGILGQGEDTEAFF. The chain links TRBV5-1 to TRBJ1-1, with 9 bases that match TRBD1. V shed 0 bases, J shed 3 bases, and the junction held 12 bases outside the gene matches. The germline gives CDR1 SGHRS, CDR2 YFSETQ. The CDR3 length is 18 residues.

In this sample, this clonotype turned up many times. The chain links TRBV9 to TRBJ1-2, with a tentative D call TRBD1 (6 bases). The V end lost 7 bases, the J end lost 2 bases, and 15 bases lay between the germline ends. Germline-derived CDR1 and CDR2 are SGDLS and YYNGEE. The CDR3 is 14 residues long. The DNA of the CDR3 is TGTGCCAGCGGGGGGGGCACGCGAAACTATGGCTACACCTTC. Its translation: CASGGGTRNYGYTF. Drawing the rest from reference TRBV9 and TRBJ1-2, the complete variable domain is DSGVTQTPKHLITATGQRVTLRCSPRSGDLSVYWYQQSLDQGLQFLIQYYNGEERAKGNILERFSAQQFPDLHSELNLSSLELGDSALYFCASGGGTRNYGYTFGSGTRLTVV.

This clonotype was detected once. Given the absence of the conserved phenylalanine or tryptophan at the CDR3 end, a read error is likely. The chain combines TRBV27 with TRBJ2-5, with a possible D match to TRBD1 (5 bases). The CDR3 loop spans 16 amino acids. CDR1 is MNHEY, CDR2 SMNVEV, per germline (reference sequence). Trimming removed 5 bases at V and 2 bases at J, with 18 bases between. The CDR3 DNA reads TGTGCCAGCAGTAACCCCGAGGCAGGGAAACAAGAGACCCAGTACTCC. Residues: CASSNPEAGKQETQYS.

V usage is TRBV7-6 and J usage is TRBJ2-1; no clear D. The length of the CDR3 is 14 residues. Per germline, CDR1 SGHVS and CDR2 FNYEAQ. V was pared by 1 base and J by 6 bases, with 10 bases between. Here the CDR3 DNA reads TGTGCCAGCAGCTTAGGGTGGGGAATCAATGAGCAGTTCTTC. Residues: CASSLGWGINEQFF.

The genes are TRBV30 and TRBJ2-7; TRBD2 matches 9 bases. The CDR3 is 14 residues long. CDR1 GTSNPN and CDR2 SVGIG come from the germline V gene (reference sequence). The ends lost 3 bases at V and 0 bases at J; junction bases unmatched: 3. The CDR3 nucleotides read TGTGCCTGGAGCATGACTAGCGGCTCCTACGAGCAGTACTTC. This sequence encodes CAWSMTSGSYEQYF.

V and J are TRBV19 and TRBJ2-2; no clear D gene. Germline-derived CDR1 and CDR2 are LNHDA and SQIVND (reference sequence). Trimming took off 4 bases at V and 5 bases at J, with 5 bases between the two ends. The CDR3 extends over 12 amino acids. For the CDR3, the DNA is TGTGCCAGTAGTACTCAAACCGGGGAGCTGTTTTTT. Amino acids: CASSTQTGELFF. Drawing the rest from reference TRBV19 and TRBJ2-2, the complete variable domain is DGGITQSPKYLFRKEGQNVTLSCEQNLNHDAMYWYRQDPGQGLRLIYYSQIVNDFQKGDIAEGYSVSREKKESFPLTVTSAQKNPTAFYLCASSTQTGELFFGEGSRLTVL.

This clonotype occurred a few times. The chain is built from TRBV6-2 or TRBV6-3 and TRBJ1-5; TRBD1 might be the D (5 bases). The CDR3 totals 14 residues. Germline CDR1 is MNHEY and CDR2 is SVGEGT. The V end was cut by 2 bases, the J end by 6 bases, with 11 bases between. The CDR3 region is CASSYGRVGQPQHF. CDR3 sequence (DNA): TGTGCCAGCAGTTACGGCAGGGTGGGTCAGCCCCAGCATTTT.

The V gene is TRBV19, the J gene TRBJ1-6, with 7 bases identical to TRBD1. Germline CDR1 is LNHDA and CDR2 is SQIVND (reference sequence). J was trimmed by 10 bases and V by 6 bases; bases with no gene match: 9. This CDR3 has 14 residues. CDR3 sequence reads: CASRIGTVTSPLHF. CDR3 DNA: TGTGCCAGTAGGATCGGGACAGTAACCTCACCCCTCCACTTT.

The rearrangement uses TRBV5-1 and TRBJ1-6; 11 bases line up with TRBD1. The trim removed 5 bases at V and 10 bases at J, leaving 5 bases unmatched. This CDR3 has 14 residues. Germline CDR1 and CDR2: SGHRS and YFSETQ. Here the CDR3 reads CASRRDRGMSPLHF. CDR3 bases: TGCGCCAGCAGGAGGGACAGGGGGATGTCACCCCTCCACTTT.